One sample yielded the 20 T cell receptor beta chains listed below, sequenced in a study of cytomegalovirus exposure and HLA in healthy donors. Repertoires were generated with immunoSEQ multiplex PCR, while TCRdb's copy carries only in-frame clones and drops some. This table holds roughly 170,000 clones, about 86% found once. Sequencing input: PBMCs. Receptor source: a woman aged 18-29 years in good health and CMV-seropositive.

The V and J genes are TRBV19 and TRBJ1-1, with D unresolved. The CDR3 consists of 18 residues. CDR1 and CDR2 (germline): LNHDA, SQIVND (reference sequence). Between the trimmed V and J ends, which lost 3 bases and 0 bases, there was a span of 20 bases. The CDR3 bases are TGTGCCAGTAGTATGATCATAGTTGTACGGGGTCTGAACACTGAAGCTTTCTTT. This sequence encodes CASSMIIVVRGLNTEAFF.

The chain couples TRBV5-1 to TRBJ2-3; D is ambiguous. CDR3 length: 14 amino acids. CDR1 and CDR2 (germline): SGHRS, YFSETQ. V gave up 4 bases and J gave up 4 bases, with 13 bases separating them. The CDR3, as DNA: TGCGCCAGCAGCCCCGAGCCTGGAGCAGATACGCAGTATTTT. Amino acids: CASSPEPGADTQYF.

J is TRBJ2-1 and V is TRBV9; D call uncertain. CDR1 is SGDLS, CDR2 YYNGEE, per germline. The CDR3 sequence is 13 residues long. V lost 0 bases to trimming and J lost 9 bases, with 10 bases between them. The CDR3 nucleotides read TGTGCCAGCAGCGTAGGAGAGTCTATTGAGCAGTTCTTC. It is translated as CASSVGESIEQFF. Drawing the rest from reference TRBV9 and TRBJ2-1, the complete variable domain is DSGVTQTPKHLITATGQRVTLRCSPRSGDLSVYWYQQSLDQGLQFLIQYYNGEERAKGNILERFSAQQFPDLHSELNLSSLELGDSALYFCASSVGESIEQFFGPGTRLTVL.

In regard to this clone: A read error may produce the germline difference seen at one junction end. The CDR3 sequence: CASSLGSQGGLF. DNA for the CDR3: TGTGCCAGCAGCTTAGGTAGTCAGGGGGGTCTCTTC. V is TRBV7-9 and J is TRBJ2-7, with D possibly TRBD1 on 7 matching bases. The germline V gene has CDR1 SEHNR and CDR2 FQNEAQ (reference sequence). The CDR3 has 12 residues.

The CDR3: CASSEPPGQGLLLLYEQYF. The CDR3 DNA is TGTGCCAGCAGTGAACCACCGGGACAGGGACTCCTATTACTCTACGAGCAGTACTTC. This chain joins TRBV6-1 and TRBJ2-7; 9 nucleotides agree with TRBD1. This CDR3 comprises 19 residues. CDR1 is MNHNS and CDR2 is SASEGT in the germline V gene. V lost 2 bases to trimming and J lost 3 bases; unmatched junction nucleotides: 17.

J is TRBJ1-6 and V is TRBV10-1, with 9 nucleotides matching TRBD1. The CDR3 contains 14 residues. Germline CDR1 and CDR2: WNHNN and SYGVQD (reference sequence). J was trimmed by 3 bases and V by 9 bases; bases with no gene match: 3. CDR3 nucleotides: TGCGCCAGGAGGACAGGGGTCTATAATTCACCCCTCCACTTT. It encodes CARRTGVYNSPLHF.

V gene TRBV10-3 combines with J gene TRBJ1-5, with unresolved D. The CDR3 has 13 residues. Per the germline V gene, CDR1 is ENHRY and CDR2 is SYGVKD. With 8 bases removed from V and 4 bases from J, the gap between germline ends came to 12 bases. CDR3 bases: TGTGCCATCGGTATCAGGATTAATCAGCCCCAGCATTTT. This encodes CAIGIRINQPQHF.

This clone was observed a handful of times. J is TRBJ2-7 and V is TRBV10-1; D call uncertain. The CDR3 loop spans 13 amino acids. Germline CDR1 is WNHNN and CDR2 is SYGVQD (reference sequence). V was pared by 3 bases and J by 3 bases, with 9 bases between. This CDR3 is CASSDSTHYEQYF. CDR3 nucleotide sequence: TGCGCCAGCAGTGACTCGACTCACTACGAGCAGTACTTC.

The chain uses TRBV7-2 and TRBJ2-5, with a possible D match to TRBD2 (7 bases). CDR3 length: 16 residues. Trimming removed 1 base from V and 5 bases from J, with 17 bases in between. CDR1 and CDR2 (germline): SGHTA, FQGNSA. The CDR3 is CASSLVRGGALETQYF. CDR3 nucleotides: TGTGCCAGCAGCTTAGTCAGAGGGGGGGCTCTGGAGACCCAGTACTTC. The complete variable domain, with remaining parts taken from reference TRBV7-2 and TRBJ2-5, reads GAGVSQSPSNKVTEKGKDVELRCDPISGHTALYWYRQSLGQGLEFLIYFQGNSAPDKSGLPSDRFSAERTGGSVSTLTIQRTQQEDSAVYLCASSLVRGGALETQYFGPGTRLLVL.

This sequence joins TRBV5-4 and TRBJ2-5, with 12 bases identical to TRBD2. Germline lookup yields CDR1 SGHNT and CDR2 YYREEE (reference sequence). The V gene end was trimmed by 1 base and the J gene end by 1 base; junction bases not matched to a gene: 2. The CDR3 spans 16 residues. CDR3 sequence: CASSLTSGGPQETQYF. The DNA for the CDR3 is TGTGCCAGCAGCTTGACTAGCGGGGGGCCCCAAGAGACCCAGTACTTC.

This chain uses TRBV25-1 with TRBJ2-5; D is unclear. This CDR3 comprises 15 residues. Germline-derived CDR1 and CDR2 are MGHDK and SYGVNS. Trimming cost V 3 bases and J 0 bases, with 11 bases left between them. CDR3 bases: TGTGCCAGCAGTGAGCCTAGACTCTACCAAGAGACCCAGTACTTC. Protein product: CASSEPRLYQETQYF.

This clone was picked up one time. The chain is built from TRBV10-3 and TRBJ1-1; the D gene is possibly TRBD1 (5 bases). From germline, CDR1 is ENHRY and CDR2 SYGVKD. V dropped 0 bases and J dropped 0 bases, with 11 bases sitting between them. There are 16 residues in the CDR3. The CDR3 nucleotides read TGTGCCATCAGTGAGTCTAGGGGAGGCCTGAACACTGAAGCTTTCTTT. Translation gives CAISESRGGLNTEAFF.

A word on this clone: Compared with germline, one end of the junction differs, possibly owing to a read error. The V gene is TRBV11-3, the J gene TRBJ2-1; TRBD2 aligns across 8 bases. Germline assignment: CDR1 SGHNT and CDR2 YENEEA. The CDR3 totals 12 residues. This CDR3 is CASSSGTSPAVF. The CDR3 DNA is TGTGCCAGCAGCTCAGGGACTAGTCCCGCGGTCTTC.

The rearrangement joins TRBV5-4 to TRBJ2-1; 8 bases match TRBD2. V was pared by 2 bases and J by 6 bases, with 7 bases of the junction left unmatched. Germline V lookup: CDR1 SGHNT, CDR2 YYREEE (reference sequence). The CDR3 consists of 15 residues. The CDR3 DNA reads TGTGCCAGCAGCTTTTCTAGCCGGGGGGGCAATGAGCAGTTCTTC. This sequence encodes CASSFSSRGGNEQFF.

This chain uses TRBV7-9 with TRBJ1-4; maybe TRBD1 (5 bases). The V end was cut by 3 bases, the J end by 7 bases, with 12 bases between. The CDR3 totals 14 residues. CDR1 is SEHNR and CDR2 is FQNEAQ in the germline V gene (reference sequence). CDR3 nucleotide sequence: TGTGCCAGCAGCTTGGAGGGGCGCGCTGAAAAACTGTTTTTT. Encoded protein: CASSLEGRAEKLFF.

V is TRBV6-6 and J is TRBJ1-2, with a tentative D call TRBD1 (5 bases). Trimming took 0 bases from V and 10 from J, leaving 15 bases between them. The CDR3 extends over 14 amino acids. Germline CDR1 reads MNHNY; CDR2 reads SVGAGI (reference sequence). The CDR3 reads CASSYSRDRWNYTF. The CDR3 nucleotides read TGTGCCAGCAGTTACTCGCGAGACAGATGGAACTACACCTTC.

This clone was counted a single time. V is TRBV5-1 and J is TRBJ1-2, with 7 bases matching TRBD1. This CDR3 is 13 amino acids long. Looked up from germline, CDR1 is SGHRS and CDR2 is YFSETQ. V was clipped by 0 bases and J by 7 bases; unmatched bases: 3. The CDR3 is CASSLEGAGGYTF. CDR3 nucleotides: TGCGCCAGCAGCTTGGAGGGGGCGGGTGGCTACACCTTC.

The chain recombines TRBV2 with TRBJ2-7; D is possibly TRBD2 (6 bases). Trimming cost V 6 bases and J 6 bases, with 15 bases left between them. CDR3 length: 13 residues. From germline, CDR1 is SNHLY and CDR2 FYNNEI. The CDR3 here is CASSAELAGEQYF. DNA for the CDR3: TGTGCCAGCAGCGCCGAACTAGCTGGCGAGCAGTACTTC.

The chain joins TRBV5-6 to TRBJ2-2; 9 nucleotides align to TRBD2. The junction had 5 bases not matched to a gene; V was cut back by 2 bases and J by 6 bases. This CDR3 has 15 amino acids. Germline CDR1 and CDR2: SGHDT and YYEEEE. The DNA for the CDR3 is TGTGCCAGCAGCTTTCCCGGGACTAGCCCCGGGGAGCTGTTTTTT. It is translated as CASSFPGTSPGELFF.

The V call is TRBV6-6, the J call TRBJ1-2, with a tentative D call TRBD1 (5 bases). The germline V gene has CDR1 MNHNY and CDR2 SVGAGI (reference sequence). The V gene lost 1 base and the J gene lost 8 bases, with 11 bases spanning the gap. The CDR3 sequence is 13 residues long. The CDR3 coding sequence is TGTGCCAGCAGTTACTACGGGGGAGACGGCTACACCTTC. Protein product: CASSYYGGDGYTF.